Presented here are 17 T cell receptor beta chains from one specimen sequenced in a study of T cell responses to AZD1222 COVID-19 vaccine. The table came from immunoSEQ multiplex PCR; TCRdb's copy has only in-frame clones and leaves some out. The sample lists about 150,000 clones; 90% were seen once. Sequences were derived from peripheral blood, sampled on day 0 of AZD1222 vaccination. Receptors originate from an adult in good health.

CDR3 protein: CASSLKYNEQFF. CDR3 DNA sequence: TGTGCCAGCAGTTTGAAATACAATGAGCAGTTCTTC. V and J are TRBV6-2 or TRBV6-3 and TRBJ2-1; D not resolved. Germline V gives CDR1 MNHEY, CDR2 SVGEGT. The CDR3 runs 12 residues. The ends were cut back, 4 bases at V and 4 bases at J, with 5 bases in the middle.

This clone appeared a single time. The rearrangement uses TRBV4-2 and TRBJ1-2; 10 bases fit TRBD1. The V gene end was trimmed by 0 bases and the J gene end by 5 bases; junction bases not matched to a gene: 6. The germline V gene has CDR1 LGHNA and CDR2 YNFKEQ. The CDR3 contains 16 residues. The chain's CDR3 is CASSQELGQGRYGYTF. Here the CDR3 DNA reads TGTGCCAGCAGCCAAGAATTGGGACAGGGGAGATATGGCTACACCTTC.

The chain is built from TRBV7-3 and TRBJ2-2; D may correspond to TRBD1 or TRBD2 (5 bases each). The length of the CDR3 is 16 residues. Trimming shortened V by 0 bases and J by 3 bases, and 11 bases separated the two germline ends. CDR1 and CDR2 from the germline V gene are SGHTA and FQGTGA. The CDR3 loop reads CASSLTDGTYTGELFF. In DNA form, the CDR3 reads TGTGCCAGCAGCTTAACCGACGGGACCTACACCGGGGAGCTGTTTTTT.

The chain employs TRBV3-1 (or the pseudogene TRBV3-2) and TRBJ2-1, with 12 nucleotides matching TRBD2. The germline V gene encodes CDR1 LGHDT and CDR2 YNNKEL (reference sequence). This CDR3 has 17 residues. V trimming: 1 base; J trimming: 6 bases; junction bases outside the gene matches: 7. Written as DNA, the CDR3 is TGTGCCAGCAGCCAAGTAAGGACTAGCGGGGTATCCAATGAGCAGTTCTTC. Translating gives CASSQVRTSGVSNEQFF.

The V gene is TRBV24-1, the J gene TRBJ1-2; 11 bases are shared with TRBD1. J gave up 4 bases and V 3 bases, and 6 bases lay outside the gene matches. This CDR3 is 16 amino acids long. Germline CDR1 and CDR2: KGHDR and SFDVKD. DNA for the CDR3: TGTGCCACCAGTGATCGATCCGGGACAGGGGGCTATGGCTACACCTTC. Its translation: CATSDRSGTGGYGYTF.

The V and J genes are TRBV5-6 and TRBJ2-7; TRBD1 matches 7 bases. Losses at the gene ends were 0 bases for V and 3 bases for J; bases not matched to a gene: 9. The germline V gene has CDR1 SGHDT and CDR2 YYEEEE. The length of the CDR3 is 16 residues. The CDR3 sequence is CASSLGRQGRVYEQYF. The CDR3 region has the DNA TGTGCCAGCAGCTTGGGTCGACAGGGAAGGGTCTACGAGCAGTACTTC.

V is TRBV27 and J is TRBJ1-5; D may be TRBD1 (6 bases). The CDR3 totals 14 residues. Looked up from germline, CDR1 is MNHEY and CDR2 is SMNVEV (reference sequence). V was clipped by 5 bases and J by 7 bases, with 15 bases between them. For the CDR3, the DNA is TGTGCCAGCAGTACGACAGGAGGTCGGCAGCCCCAGCATTTT. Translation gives CASSTTGGRQPQHF.

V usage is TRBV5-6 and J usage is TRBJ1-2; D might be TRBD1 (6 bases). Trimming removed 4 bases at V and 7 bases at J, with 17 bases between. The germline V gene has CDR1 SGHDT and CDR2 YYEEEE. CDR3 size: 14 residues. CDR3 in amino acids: CASSEQAARGGYTF. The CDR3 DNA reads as TGTGCCAGCAGCGAACAGGCAGCCAGGGGTGGCTACACCTTC.

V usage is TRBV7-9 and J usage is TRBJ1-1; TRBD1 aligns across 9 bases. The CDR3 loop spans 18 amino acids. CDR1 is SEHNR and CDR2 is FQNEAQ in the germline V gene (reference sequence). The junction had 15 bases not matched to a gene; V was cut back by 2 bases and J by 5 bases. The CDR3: CASSLFLAVGDRVTEAFF. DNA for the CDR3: TGTGCCAGCAGCTTATTTTTGGCCGTAGGGGACAGGGTTACTGAAGCTTTCTTT.

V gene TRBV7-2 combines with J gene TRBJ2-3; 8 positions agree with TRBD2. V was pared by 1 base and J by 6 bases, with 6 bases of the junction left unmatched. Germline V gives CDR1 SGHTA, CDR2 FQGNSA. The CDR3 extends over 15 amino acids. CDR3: CASSLVDSGKDTQYF. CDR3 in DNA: TGTGCCAGCAGCTTAGTGGATAGCGGGAAGGATACGCAGTATTTT.

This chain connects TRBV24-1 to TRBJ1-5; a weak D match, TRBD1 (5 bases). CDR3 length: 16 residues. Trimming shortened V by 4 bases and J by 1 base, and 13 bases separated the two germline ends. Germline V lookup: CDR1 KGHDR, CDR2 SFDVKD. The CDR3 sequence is CATSDHRSPSNQPQHF. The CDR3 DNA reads TGTGCCACCAGTGACCACAGGAGCCCGAGCAATCAGCCCCAGCATTTT.

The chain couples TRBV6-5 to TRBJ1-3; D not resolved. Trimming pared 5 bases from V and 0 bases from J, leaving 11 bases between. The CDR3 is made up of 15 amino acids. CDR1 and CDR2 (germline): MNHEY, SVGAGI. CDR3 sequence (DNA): TGTGCCAGCAGTAGCAGCGGGTACTCTGGAAACACCATATATTTT. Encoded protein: CASSSSGYSGNTIYF.

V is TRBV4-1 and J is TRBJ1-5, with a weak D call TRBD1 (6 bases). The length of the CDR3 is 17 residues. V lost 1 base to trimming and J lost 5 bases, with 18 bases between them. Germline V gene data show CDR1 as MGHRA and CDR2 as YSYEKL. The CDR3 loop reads CASSQVDKGQLDQPQHF. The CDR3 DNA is TGCGCCAGCAGCCAAGTTGATAAAGGACAGTTGGATCAGCCCCAGCATTTT.

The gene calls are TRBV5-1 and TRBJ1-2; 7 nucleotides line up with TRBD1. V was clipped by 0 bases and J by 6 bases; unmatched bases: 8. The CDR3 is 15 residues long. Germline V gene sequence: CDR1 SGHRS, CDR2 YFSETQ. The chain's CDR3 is CASSLGNRGYDGYTF. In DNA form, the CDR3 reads TGCGCCAGCAGCTTGGGGAACAGGGGTTACGATGGCTACACCTTC.

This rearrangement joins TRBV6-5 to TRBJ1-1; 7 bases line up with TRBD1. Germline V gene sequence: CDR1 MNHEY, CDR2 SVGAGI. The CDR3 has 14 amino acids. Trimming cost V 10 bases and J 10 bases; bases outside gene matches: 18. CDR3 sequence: CATKGGTGAGGAFF. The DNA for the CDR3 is TGTGCCACAAAGGGGGGCACAGGGGCAGGGGGAGCTTTCTTT.

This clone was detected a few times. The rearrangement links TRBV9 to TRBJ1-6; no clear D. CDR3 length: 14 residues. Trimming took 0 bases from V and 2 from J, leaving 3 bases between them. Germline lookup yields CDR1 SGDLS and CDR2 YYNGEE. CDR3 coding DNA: TGTGCCAGCAGCGTAGTTGCCTATAATTCACCCCTCCACTTT. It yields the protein CASSVVAYNSPLHF.

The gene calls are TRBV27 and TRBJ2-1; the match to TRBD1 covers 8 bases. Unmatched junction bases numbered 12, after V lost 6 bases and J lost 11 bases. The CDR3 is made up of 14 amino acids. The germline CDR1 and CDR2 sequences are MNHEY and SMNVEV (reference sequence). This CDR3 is CASRPAGGAQQQFF. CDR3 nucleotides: TGTGCCAGCAGGCCGGCAGGGGGCGCCCAGCAGCAGTTCTTC.